This T cell receptor (beta chain) was retrieved from a study of technical replicates of blood from four donors. The assay was immunoSEQ multiplex PCR, and TCRdb's table has in-frame clones only and misses some. The sample records under 85,000 clones, roughly 93% being singletons. The CDR3 length is 8 residues. V dropped 5 bases and J dropped 12 bases, with 7 bases sitting between them. CDR1 is DFQATT and CDR2 is SNEGSKA in the germline V gene (reference sequence). The specimen was T cells isolated from PBMCs. V and J are TRBV20-1 and TRBJ1-2; a weak D match, TRBD1 (6 bases). This TCR was recovered from a human donor in good health. The CDR3: CSAYRDTF. The CDR3 coding sequence is TGCAGTGCTTACAGGGACACCTTC.